The sequence of this TCR beta chain was determined in a study of identical twins. Unique molecular identifiers were in the cDNA, with template-switch universal primer binding. TCRdb reprocessed the 5' RACE reads with MiXCR, giving one entry per CDR3 protein. The sample holds more than 600,000 distinct CDR3 sequences; 15% to 20% are singletons and the top ten take around 13%. Study results and caveats: Whereas memory repertoires showed no such difference, abundant cord blood beta clonotypes carried fewer insertions.

The CDR3 totals 17 residues. Germline-derived CDR1 and CDR2 are MNHNS and SASEGT. V was pared by 4 bases and J by 0 bases, with 5 bases of the junction left unmatched. Worth noting for this clonotype: The antigen is unknown.

This sample was also put to use in a study of T cells expressing NK-cell markers. That source notes: The CD3+CD56-NKG2C+ fraction was also led by these clonotypes in several donors.

The chain couples TRBV6-1 to TRBJ2-6; TRBD1 aligns across 8 bases. This receptor was taken from a woman between 18 and 30 years old in good health. Material for sequencing was PBMCs. The CDR3 loop is CASSARDRSSGANVLTF. CDR3 bases: TGTGCCAGCAGTGCCCGGGACAGGAGCTCTGGGGCCAACGTCCTGACTTTC.